This TCR beta chain came from a study of T-cell memory formation after mild COVID-19. About the study: TCR clusters were largely donor specific. Whole-study findings and limits: Contracting CD4+ clones were located mainly in CM and EM, and CD8+ clones in EMRA. Memory cells collected pre-infection included some clones that later responded, suggesting cross-reactive memory joined.

This CDR3 spans 13 amino acids. V gave up 4 bases and J gave up 6 bases, with 13 bases separating them. This clonotype was found a few times. Its antigen is unidentified. Each CDR3 protein is one row after TCRdb ran MiXCR on the 5' RACE reads. The data show hundreds of thousands of distinct CDR3 sequences, approximately 7.6% seen once. V gene TRBV12-3 or TRBV12-4 combines with J gene TRBJ2-7; maybe TRBD1 (5 bases). Sequenced input: PBMCs or a T cell subset sorted from them (not recorded which). The source is a man between 18 and 29 years old who had mild COVID-19 (a few samples of this study predate the infection). Cell type and time point are not known. The CDR3 nucleotides are TGTGCCAGCAGTTATGGTTTGGGGCGCGAGCAGTACGTC. Translated, it gives CASSYGLGREQYV.